This T cell receptor beta chain was recorded in a study of shared T cell receptors in the human thymus (dated by TCRdb to about 2021). In the study overall: The study examined how the human thymus generates shared, self-reactive T-cell receptor alpha chains.

From the cysteine up to the phenylalanine, the CDR3 has a length of 17 residues. The DNA shown is the 51-base CDR3, in frame from base 1. From a lookup of the germline V gene, CDR1 and CDR2 are LGHNA and YNFKEQ. Between the V and J ends, shortened by 1 base and 0 bases respectively, the junction contains 15 bases. Details on this clone: This clone's antigen is unknown. Per-nucleotide qualities are absent, and no much larger clonotype sits a single base away.

The library was prepared using the immunoSEQ multiplex PCR assay. Held by TCRdb, this immuneACCESS table contains in-frame sequences only and omits some clones. Under half of the omission traces to an unresolved V gene where checked; the cause of the rest is unknown. The sample has more than 550,000 clones on record, 80% to 90% of them singletons. More than 0.009% of the sample rests with the top ten. A further study also used this sample, focusing on human thymus T cells. That second publication adds: Donors were immunologically healthy infants undergoing open corrective cardiac surgery for congenital heart defects in Finland. Thymus tissue was obtained as surgical resects removed during corrective cardiac surgery. V and J gene segment usage appeared biased in both thymic and peripheral blood repertoires. According to the related research, thymic TCR repertoires were highly overlapping among unrelated individuals. The study characterized TCR alpha and beta repertoires from under 10 infant thymus samples and a few related peripheral blood samples. The cohort included more than 5 male and a couple of female infants, with donor ages spanning 7 to 244 days. Thymocytes were mechanically released from the tissue and were stored as pellets of 10-30 million cells at -70 degrees C. Genomic DNA was extracted from frozen cell pellets with a QIAsymphony instrument. TCRB and TCRAD loci were amplified from a standardized quantity of quality-controlled genomic DNA using the immunoSEQ multiplex PCR assay. The V(D)J region was spanned by amplicons of a length sufficient to cover the CDR3 and to identify V and J genes. Amplicon sequencing was performed on an Illumina platform through the commercial immunoSEQ service. Corrections for primer bias and sequencing errors followed previously described methods, while TCRAD and TCRB definitions were based on the IMGT database. Repertoires were analysed with immunoSEQ Analyzer 3.0 and VDJTools, covering basic statistics, V/J segment usage, diversity estimates, rarefaction and pairwise overlap. Chao1, ChaoE, Efron-Thisted, Shannon and inverse Simpson indices were used to estimate diversity, which was also estimated on datasets down-sampled to the smallest sample. Repertoire overlap used strict matching of CDR3 nucleotide sequence, V gene and J gene, with Jaccard-based multidimensional scaling clustering. On average, about 810,000 unique TCRB clonotypes were obtained from thymus samples, compared with about 84,000 from blood samples.

The chain employs TRBV4-2 and TRBJ1-1, with a tentative D gene TRBD1 over 6 matching bases. Sequences were obtained from thymocytes. The TCR originated in a boy in the first two years of life with a congenital heart defect. Donor details come from another sample of the same person, matched by shared clones. The DNA reads as follows: TGTGCCAGCAGCCAAGTAGGGGACATGGAGTTGAACACTGAAGCTTTCTTT. Translated, it gives CASSQVGDMELNTEAFF.